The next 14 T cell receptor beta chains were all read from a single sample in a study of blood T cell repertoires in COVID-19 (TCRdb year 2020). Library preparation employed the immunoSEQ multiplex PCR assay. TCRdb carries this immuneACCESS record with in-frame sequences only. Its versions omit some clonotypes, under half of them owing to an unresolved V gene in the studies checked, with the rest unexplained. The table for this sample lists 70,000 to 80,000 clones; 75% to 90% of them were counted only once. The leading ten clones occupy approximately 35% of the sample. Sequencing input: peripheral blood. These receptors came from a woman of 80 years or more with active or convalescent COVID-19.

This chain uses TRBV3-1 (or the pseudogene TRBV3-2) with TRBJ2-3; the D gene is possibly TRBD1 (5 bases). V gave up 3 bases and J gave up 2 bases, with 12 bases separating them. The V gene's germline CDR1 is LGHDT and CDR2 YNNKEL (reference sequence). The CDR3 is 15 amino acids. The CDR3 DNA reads TGTGCCAGCAGCCAGACGGCAGGGAACACAGATACGCAGTATTTT. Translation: CASSQTAGNTDTQYF.

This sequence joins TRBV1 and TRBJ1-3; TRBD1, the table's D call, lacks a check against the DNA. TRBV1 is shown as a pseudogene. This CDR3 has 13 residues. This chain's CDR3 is CTSSQDRGNTIYF. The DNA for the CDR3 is TGCACCAGCAGCCAAGACAGGGGAAACACCATATATTTT.

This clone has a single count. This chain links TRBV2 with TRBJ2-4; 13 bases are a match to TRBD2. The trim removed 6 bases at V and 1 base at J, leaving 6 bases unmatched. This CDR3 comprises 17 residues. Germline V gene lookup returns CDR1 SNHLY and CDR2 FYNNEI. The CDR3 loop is CASSPGLAGRAKNIQYF. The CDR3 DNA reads TGTGCCAGCAGCCCGGGACTAGCGGGGAGGGCCAAAAACATTCAGTACTTC.

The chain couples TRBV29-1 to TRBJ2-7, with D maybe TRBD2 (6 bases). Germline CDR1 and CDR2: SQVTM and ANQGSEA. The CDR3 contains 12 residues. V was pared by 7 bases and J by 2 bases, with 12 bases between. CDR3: CSGTGAAYEQYF. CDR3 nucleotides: TGCAGCGGGACGGGAGCGGCCTACGAGCAGTACTTC.

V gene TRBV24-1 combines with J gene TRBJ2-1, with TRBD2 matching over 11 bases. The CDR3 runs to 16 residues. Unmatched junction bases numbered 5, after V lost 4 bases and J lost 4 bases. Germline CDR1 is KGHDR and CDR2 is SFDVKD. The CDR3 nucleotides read TGTGCCACCAGTGACCAGACTAGCGGGGTTTACAATGAGCAGTTCTTC. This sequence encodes CATSDQTSGVYNEQFF.

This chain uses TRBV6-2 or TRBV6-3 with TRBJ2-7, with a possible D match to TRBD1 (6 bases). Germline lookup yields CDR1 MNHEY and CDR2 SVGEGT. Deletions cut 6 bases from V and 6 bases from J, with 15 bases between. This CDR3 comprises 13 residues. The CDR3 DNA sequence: TGTGCCAGCAGCCCACTGGACAGTCTCGAGCAGTACTTC. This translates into CASSPLDSLEQYF.

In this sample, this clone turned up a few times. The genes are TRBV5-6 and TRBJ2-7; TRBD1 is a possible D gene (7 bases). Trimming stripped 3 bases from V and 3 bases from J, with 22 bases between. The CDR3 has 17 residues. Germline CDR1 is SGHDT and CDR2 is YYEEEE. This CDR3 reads CASSSIGGGGLIYEQYF. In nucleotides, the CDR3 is TGTGCCAGCAGCTCGATAGGAGGGGGCGGTCTGATCTACGAGCAGTACTTC.

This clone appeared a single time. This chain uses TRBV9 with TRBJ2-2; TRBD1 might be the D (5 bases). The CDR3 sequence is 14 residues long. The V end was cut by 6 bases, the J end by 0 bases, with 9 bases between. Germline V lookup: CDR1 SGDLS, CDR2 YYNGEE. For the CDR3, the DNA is TGTGCCAGCAAGACAGCCCCGAACACCGGGGAGCTGTTTTTT. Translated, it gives CASKTAPNTGELFF.

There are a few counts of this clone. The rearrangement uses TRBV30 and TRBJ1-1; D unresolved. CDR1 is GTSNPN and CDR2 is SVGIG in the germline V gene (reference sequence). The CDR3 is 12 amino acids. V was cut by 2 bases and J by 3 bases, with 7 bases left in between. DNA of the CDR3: TGTGCCTGGAGTAGAGGCTACACTGAAGCTTTCTTT. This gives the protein CAWSRGYTEAFF.

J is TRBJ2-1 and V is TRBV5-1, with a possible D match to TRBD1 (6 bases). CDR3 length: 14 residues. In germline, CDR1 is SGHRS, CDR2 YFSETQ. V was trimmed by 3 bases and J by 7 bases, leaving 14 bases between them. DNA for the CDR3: TGCGCCAGCAGCTACAGGGAGATGCCTAATGAGCAGTTCTTC. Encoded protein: CASSYREMPNEQFF.

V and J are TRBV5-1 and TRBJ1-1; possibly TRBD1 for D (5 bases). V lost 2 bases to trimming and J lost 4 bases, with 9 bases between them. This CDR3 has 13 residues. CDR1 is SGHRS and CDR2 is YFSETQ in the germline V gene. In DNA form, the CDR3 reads TGCGCCAGCAGCTTTGGGGCAGGCACTGAAGCTTTCTTT. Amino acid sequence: CASSFGAGTEAFF.

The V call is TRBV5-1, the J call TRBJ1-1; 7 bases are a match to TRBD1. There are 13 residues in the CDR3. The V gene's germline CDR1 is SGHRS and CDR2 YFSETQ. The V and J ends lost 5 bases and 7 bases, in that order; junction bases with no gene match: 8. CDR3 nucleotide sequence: TGCGCCAGCAGACCGGGTCAGGGGGATGAAGCTTTCTTT. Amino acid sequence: CASRPGQGDEAFF.

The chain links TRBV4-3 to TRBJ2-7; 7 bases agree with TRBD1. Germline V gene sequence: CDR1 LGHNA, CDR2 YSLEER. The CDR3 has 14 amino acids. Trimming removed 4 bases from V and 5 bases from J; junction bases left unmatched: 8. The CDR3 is CASSRGTDSNEQYF. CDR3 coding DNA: TGCGCCAGCAGCCGAGGGACAGATTCGAACGAGCAGTACTTC.

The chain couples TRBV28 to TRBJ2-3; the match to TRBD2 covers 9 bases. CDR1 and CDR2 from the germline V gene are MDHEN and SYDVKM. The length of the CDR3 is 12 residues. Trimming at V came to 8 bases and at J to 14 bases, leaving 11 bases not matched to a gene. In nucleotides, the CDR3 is TGTGCCAGCGGTAGCGGGGGCCCCGTCCCGTATTTT. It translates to CASGSGGPVPYF.